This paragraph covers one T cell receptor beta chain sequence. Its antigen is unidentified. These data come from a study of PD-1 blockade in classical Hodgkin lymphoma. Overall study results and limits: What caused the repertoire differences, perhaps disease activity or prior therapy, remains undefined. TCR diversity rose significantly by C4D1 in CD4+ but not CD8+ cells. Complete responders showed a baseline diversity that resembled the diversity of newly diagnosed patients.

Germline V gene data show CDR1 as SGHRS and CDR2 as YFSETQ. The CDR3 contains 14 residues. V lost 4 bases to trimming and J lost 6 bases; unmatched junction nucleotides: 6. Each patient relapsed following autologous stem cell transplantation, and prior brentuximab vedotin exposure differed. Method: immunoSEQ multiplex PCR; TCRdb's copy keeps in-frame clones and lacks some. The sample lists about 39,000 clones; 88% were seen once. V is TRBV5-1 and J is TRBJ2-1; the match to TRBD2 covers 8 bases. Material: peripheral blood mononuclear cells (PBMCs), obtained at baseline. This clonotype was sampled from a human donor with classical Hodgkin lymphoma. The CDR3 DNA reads TGCGCCAGCAGCCCCCAGCGGGAGTCCAATGAGCAGTTCTTC. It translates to CASSPQRESNEQFF.